Listed below are T cell receptor beta chains from one sample, sequenced in a study of blood T cell repertoires in COVID-19. The method was immunoSEQ multiplex PCR; TCRdb's version includes in-frame clones alone and lacks a portion of them. The top ten clones hold about 2.1% of a sample with more than 100,000 clones, 85% to 90% of them seen once. The sample was peripheral blood. The receptors originated from a man between 65 and 85 years old with active COVID-19. Each CDR3 is given with its conserved first and last residue. D genes are given only for firm matches. Clone size is given for some rows only: seen once, a few or many times, or a class if the clone is expanded.

V gene: TRBV2; J gene: TRBJ2-7; D gene: TRBD1; clone size: .; CDR3 protein: CASMQGVVQYF; CDR3 DNA: TGTGCCAGCATGCAGGGGGTAGTGCAGTACTTC
V gene: TRBV10-3; J gene: TRBJ2-7; D gene: .; clone size: .; CDR3 protein: CAISEGSGTASYEQYF; CDR3 DNA: TGTGCCATCAGTGAAGGTAGCGGGACAGCCTCCTACGAGCAGTACTTC
V gene: TRBV5-1; J gene: TRBJ1-1; D gene: .; clone size: .; CDR3 protein: CASSFPPYTEAFF; CDR3 DNA: TGCGCCAGCAGCTTTCCCCCTTACACTGAAGCTTTCTTT
V gene: TRBV9; J gene: TRBJ1-3; D gene: TRBD1; clone size: .; CDR3 protein: CARGGGQRSGNTIYF; CDR3 DNA: TGCGCCCGCGGGGGGGGACAGCGGTCTGGAAACACCATATATTTT
V gene: TRBV5-6; J gene: TRBJ1-1; D gene: .; clone size: .; CDR3 protein: CASSLQTANTEAFF; CDR3 DNA: TGTGCCAGCAGCCTACAGACAGCAAACACTGAAGCTTTCTTT
V gene: TRBV28; J gene: TRBJ1-2; D gene: TRBD1; clone size: few; CDR3 protein: CASRQDGYRGPYGYTF; CDR3 DNA: TGTGCCAGCAGACAGGACGGTTACAGGGGGCCCTATGGCTACACCTTC
V gene: TRBV9; J gene: TRBJ2-1; D gene: TRBD1; clone size: .; CDR3 protein: CASSARQGMGNNEQFF; CDR3 DNA: TGTGCCAGCAGCGCTCGACAGGGGATGGGAAACAATGAGCAGTTCTTC
V gene: TRBV30; J gene: TRBJ1-2; D gene: TRBD1; clone size: .; CDR3 protein: CAWSVPRGPSGYTF; CDR3 DNA: TGTGCCTGGAGTGTCCCCAGGGGGCCCTCTGGCTACACCTTC
V gene: TRBV28; J gene: TRBJ1-1; D gene: TRBD1; clone size: .; CDR3 protein: CASSLPGGITEAFF; CDR3 DNA: TGTGCCAGCAGTTTACCAGGGGGCATCACTGAAGCTTTCTTT
V gene: TRBV9; J gene: TRBJ2-7; D gene: .; clone size: .; CDR3 protein: CASTPGVSSYEQYF; CDR3 DNA: TGTGCCAGCACCCCGGGAGTCTCCTCCTACGAGCAGTACTTC
V gene: TRBV28; J gene: TRBJ1-2; D gene: TRBD1; clone size: .; CDR3 protein: CASRGTGRNYGYTF; CDR3 DNA: TGTGCCAGCAGGGGGACAGGGCGGAACTATGGCTACACCTTC
V gene: TRBV15; J gene: TRBJ2-1; D gene: TRBD2; clone size: .; CDR3 protein: CATSSGGLAGDEQFF; CDR3 DNA: TGTGCCACCAGCAGCGGGGGACTAGCGGGAGATGAGCAGTTCTTC
V gene: TRBV7-2; J gene: TRBJ1-3; D gene: TRBD1; clone size: .; CDR3 protein: CASSLIGGGGNTIYF; CDR3 DNA: TGTGCCAGCAGCTTAATAGGGGGCGGTGGAAACACCATATATTTT
V gene: TRBV28; J gene: TRBJ2-6; D gene: TRBD1; clone size: .; CDR3 protein: CASSFSGQGTVGANVLTF; CDR3 DNA: TGTGCCAGCAGTTTTTCCGGACAGGGAACCGTTGGGGCCAACGTCCTGACTTTC
V gene: TRBV11-2; J gene: TRBJ1-5; D gene: .; clone size: .; CDR3 protein: CASSLGTAKNQPQHF; CDR3 DNA: TGTGCCAGCAGCTTAGGGACAGCTAAAAATCAGCCCCAGCATTTT
V gene: TRBV24-1; J gene: TRBJ2-1; D gene: .; clone size: .; CDR3 protein: CATSDSSRPEQFF; CDR3 DNA: TGTGCCACCAGTGATTCCTCCCGTCCCGAGCAGTTCTTC
V gene: TRBV20-1; J gene: TRBJ2-1; D gene: .; clone size: .; CDR3 protein: CSAWDSSEQFF; CDR3 DNA: TGCAGTGCTTGGGACTCGAGTGAGCAGTTCTTC
V gene: TRBV27; J gene: TRBJ2-7; D gene: .; clone size: few; CDR3 protein: CASSLSRLAHEQYF; CDR3 DNA: TGTGCCAGCAGTTTATCGCGGCTAGCCCACGAGCAGTACTTC
V gene: TRBV29-1; J gene: TRBJ2-1; D gene: TRBD2; clone size: .; CDR3 protein: CSVEASGSGVGNEQFF; CDR3 DNA: TGCAGCGTTGAAGCCAGCGGGAGTGGGGTAGGCAATGAGCAGTTCTTC
V gene: TRBV6-2/TRBV6-3; J gene: TRBJ1-2; D gene: .; clone size: .; CDR3 protein: CASSYFPTGGADGYTF; CDR3 DNA: TGTGCCAGCAGTTACTTCCCGACGGGGGGCGCGGATGGCTACACCTTC
V gene: TRBV5-4; J gene: TRBJ2-3; D gene: .; clone size: .; CDR3 protein: CASSEQGRDTQYF; CDR3 DNA: TGTGCCAGCAGCGAGCAGGGAAGGGATACGCAGTATTTT
V gene: TRBV19; J gene: TRBJ1-1; D gene: TRBD1; clone size: .; CDR3 protein: CASRDRGLSTEAFF; CDR3 DNA: TGTGCCAGTAGGGACAGGGGGCTTAGCACTGAAGCTTTCTTT
V gene: TRBV3-1/TRBV3-2; J gene: TRBJ1-2; D gene: .; clone size: .; CDR3 protein: CASSQDRVLSSYGYTF; CDR3 DNA: TGTGCCAGCAGCCAAGATCGAGTTCTGTCGAGCTATGGCTACACCTTC
V gene: TRBV19; J gene: TRBJ1-3; D gene: .; clone size: .; CDR3 protein: CASSQPGESGNTIYF; CDR3 DNA: TGTGCCAGTAGCCAACCGGGGGAAAGCGGGAACACCATATATTTT
V gene: TRBV12-3/TRBV12-4; J gene: TRBJ1-6; D gene: .; clone size: .; CDR3 protein: CASKRIASPLHF; CDR3 DNA: TGTGCCAGCAAGAGGATCGCTTCACCCCTCCACTTT
V gene: TRBV6-5; J gene: TRBJ2-7; D gene: TRBD2; clone size: .; CDR3 protein: CASGGTTSGSYEQYF; CDR3 DNA: TGTGCCAGCGGGGGGACAACTAGCGGGAGCTACGAGCAGTACTTC